This entry is about one T cell receptor beta chain. This CDR3 is built from 13 residues. Germline CDR1 is KGHSH and CDR2 is LQKENI. V trimming: 3 bases; J trimming: 3 bases; junction bases outside the gene matches: 1. Authors' analysis steps: Estimated nucleated cell counts came from reference gene primer amplification. Here immunoSEQ multiplex PCR was the method, and the copy in TCRdb shows in-frame clones only, minus some. V and J calls and clone size are copied from that table; D and trimming were computed from the DNA. The repertoire includes tens of thousands of clones, around 83% of them detected once, and roughly 27% sits in the top ten. The sample belongs to a study of blood T cell repertoires in COVID-19. As for the study in general: COVID-19 samples, acute and convalescent, were from the United States, Italy and Spain. From T cells, B-cell-depleted T cells, or PBMCs came the material, which was cDNA or gDNA.

Specimen: peripheral blood. This TCR was sampled from a man between 65 and 85 years old with acute or convalescent COVID-19. The rearrangement links TRBV18 to TRBJ2-5, with 7 nucleotides matching TRBD1. CDR3 region: CASSPGTEETQYF. The CDR3 bases are TGTGCCAGCTCACCCGGGACAGAAGAGACCCAGTACTTC.